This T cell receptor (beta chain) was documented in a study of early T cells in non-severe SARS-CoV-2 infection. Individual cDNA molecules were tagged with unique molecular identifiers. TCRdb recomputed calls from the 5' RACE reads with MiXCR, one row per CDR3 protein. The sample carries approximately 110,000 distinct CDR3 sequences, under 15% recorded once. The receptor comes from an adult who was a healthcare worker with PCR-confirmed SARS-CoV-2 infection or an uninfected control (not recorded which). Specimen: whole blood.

This chain's CDR3 is CASSFRTGELFF. The DNA for the CDR3 is TGTGCCAGCAGTTTTAGGACCGGGGAGCTGTTTTTT. The J gene is TRBJ2-2, the V gene TRBV12-3 or TRBV12-4; D gene ambiguous. This CDR3 contains 12 residues. V lost 3 bases to trimming and J lost 5 bases, with 4 bases between them.